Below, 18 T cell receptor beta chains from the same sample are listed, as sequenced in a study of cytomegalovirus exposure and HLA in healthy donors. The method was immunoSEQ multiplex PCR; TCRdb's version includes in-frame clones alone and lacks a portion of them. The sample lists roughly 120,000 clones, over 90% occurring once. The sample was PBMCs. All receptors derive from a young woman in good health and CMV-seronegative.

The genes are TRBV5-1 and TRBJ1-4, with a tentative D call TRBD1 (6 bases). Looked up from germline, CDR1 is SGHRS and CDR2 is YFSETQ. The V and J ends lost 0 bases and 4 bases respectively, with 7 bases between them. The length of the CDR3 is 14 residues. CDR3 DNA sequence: TGCGCCAGCAGCTTGGCAGGGGTTAATGAAAAACTGTTTTTT. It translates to CASSLAGVNEKLFF.

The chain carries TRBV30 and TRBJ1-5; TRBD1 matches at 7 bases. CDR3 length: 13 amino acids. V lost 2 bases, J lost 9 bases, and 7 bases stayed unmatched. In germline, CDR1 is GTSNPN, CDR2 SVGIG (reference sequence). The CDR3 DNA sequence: TGTGCCTGGAGTCCCGGGACAGCTGGGCCCCAGCATTTT. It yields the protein CAWSPGTAGPQHF.

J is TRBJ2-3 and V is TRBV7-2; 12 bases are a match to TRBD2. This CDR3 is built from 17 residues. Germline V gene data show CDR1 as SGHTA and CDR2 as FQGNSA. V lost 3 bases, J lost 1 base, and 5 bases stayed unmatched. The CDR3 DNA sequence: TGTGCCAGCAGCTTTGCTAGCGGGAGGGGGGGCACAGATACGCAGTATTTT. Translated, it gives CASSFASGRGGTDTQYF.

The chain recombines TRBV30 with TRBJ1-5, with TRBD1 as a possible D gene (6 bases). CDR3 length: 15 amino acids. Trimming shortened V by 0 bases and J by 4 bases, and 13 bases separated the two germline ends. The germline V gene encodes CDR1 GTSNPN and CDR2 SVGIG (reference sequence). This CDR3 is CAWSVQGGPNQPQHF. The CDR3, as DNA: TGTGCCTGGAGTGTACAGGGAGGGCCGAATCAGCCCCAGCATTTT.

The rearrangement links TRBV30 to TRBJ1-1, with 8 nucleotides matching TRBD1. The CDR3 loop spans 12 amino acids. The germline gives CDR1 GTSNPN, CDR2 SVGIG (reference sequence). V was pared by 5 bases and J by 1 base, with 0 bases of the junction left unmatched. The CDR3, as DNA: TGTGCCTGGGACAGGGGGAACACTGAAGCTTTCTTT. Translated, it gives CAWDRGNTEAFF.

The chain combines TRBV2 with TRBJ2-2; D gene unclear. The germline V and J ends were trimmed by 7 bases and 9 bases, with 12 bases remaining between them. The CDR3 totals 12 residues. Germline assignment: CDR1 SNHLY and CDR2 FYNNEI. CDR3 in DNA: TGTGCCAGCATGAGTAATGTGAGGGAGCTGTTTTTT. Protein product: CASMSNVRELFF.

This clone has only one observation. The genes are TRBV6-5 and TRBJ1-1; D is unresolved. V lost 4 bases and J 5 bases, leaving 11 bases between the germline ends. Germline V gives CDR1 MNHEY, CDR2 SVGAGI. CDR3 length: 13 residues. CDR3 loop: CASSFSTRTEAFF. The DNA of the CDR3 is TGTGCCAGCAGTTTCTCCACTCGGACTGAAGCTTTCTTT.

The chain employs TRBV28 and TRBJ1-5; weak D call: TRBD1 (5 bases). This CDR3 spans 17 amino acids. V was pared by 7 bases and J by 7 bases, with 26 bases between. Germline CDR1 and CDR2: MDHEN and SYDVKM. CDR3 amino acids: CASTINPGSPGQQPQHF. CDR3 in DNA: TGTGCCAGCACCATAAACCCAGGTTCCCCAGGGCAACAGCCCCAGCATTTT.

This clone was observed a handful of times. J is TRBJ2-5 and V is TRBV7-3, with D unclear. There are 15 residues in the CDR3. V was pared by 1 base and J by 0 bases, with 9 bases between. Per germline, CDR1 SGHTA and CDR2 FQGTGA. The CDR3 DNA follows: TGTGCCAGCAGCTTAAGAGAAGAGTACCAAGAGACCCAGTACTTC. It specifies CASSLREEYQETQYF.

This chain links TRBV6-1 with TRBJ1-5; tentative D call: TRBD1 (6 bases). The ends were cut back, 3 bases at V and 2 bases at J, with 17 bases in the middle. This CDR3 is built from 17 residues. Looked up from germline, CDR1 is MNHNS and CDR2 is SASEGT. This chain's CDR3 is CASSDRGGAWGNQPQHF. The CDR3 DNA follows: TGTGCCAGCAGTGATAGGGGGGGGGCATGGGGCAATCAGCCCCAGCATTTT.

The CDR3 region is CASSLSASGRFDEQFF. The CDR3 DNA is TGTGCCAGCAGTTTATCTGCCAGCGGGAGGTTCGATGAGCAGTTCTTC. V and J are TRBV27 and TRBJ2-1; TRBD2 aligns across 9 bases. Germline V gene sequence: CDR1 MNHEY, CDR2 SMNVEV (reference sequence). The junction had 8 bases not matched to a gene; V was cut back by 0 bases and J by 8 bases. The CDR3 runs to 16 residues.

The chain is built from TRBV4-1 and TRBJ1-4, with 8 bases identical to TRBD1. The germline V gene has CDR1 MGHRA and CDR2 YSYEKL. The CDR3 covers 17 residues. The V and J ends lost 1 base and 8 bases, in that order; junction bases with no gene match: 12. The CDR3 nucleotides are TGCGCCAGCAGCCAAGGCCAGAGGGGACACAGGGGGGAAAAACTGTTTTTT. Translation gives CASSQGQRGHRGEKLFF.

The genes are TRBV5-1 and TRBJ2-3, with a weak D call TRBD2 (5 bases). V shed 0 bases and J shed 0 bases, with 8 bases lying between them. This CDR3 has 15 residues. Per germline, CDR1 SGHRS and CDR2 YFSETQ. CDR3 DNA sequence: TGCGCCAGCAGCTTGGTTTCTAGCAGCACAGATACGCAGTATTTT. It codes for CASSLVSSSTDTQYF.

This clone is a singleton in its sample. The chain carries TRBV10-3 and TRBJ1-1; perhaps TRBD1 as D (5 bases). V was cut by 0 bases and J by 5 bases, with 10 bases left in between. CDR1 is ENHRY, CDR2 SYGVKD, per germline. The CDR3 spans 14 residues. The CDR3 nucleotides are TGTGCCATCAGTGAGTCGGGGGGTCGGACTGAAGCTTTCTTT. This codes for CAISESGGRTEAFF.

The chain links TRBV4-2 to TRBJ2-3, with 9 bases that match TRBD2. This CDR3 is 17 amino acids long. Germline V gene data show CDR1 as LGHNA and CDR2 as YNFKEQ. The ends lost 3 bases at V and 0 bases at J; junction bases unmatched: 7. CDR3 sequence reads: CASSQRASGASTDTQYF. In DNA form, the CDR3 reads TGTGCCAGCAGCCAGCGGGCTAGCGGGGCCAGCACAGATACGCAGTATTTT.

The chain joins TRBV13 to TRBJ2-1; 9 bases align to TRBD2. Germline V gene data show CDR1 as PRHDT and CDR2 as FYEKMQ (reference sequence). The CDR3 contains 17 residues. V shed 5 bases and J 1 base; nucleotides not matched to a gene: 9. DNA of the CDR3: TGTGCCAGCAGCATACGAAAGCGGGAGGAATCCTACAATGAGCAGTTCTTC. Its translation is CASSIRKREESYNEQFF.

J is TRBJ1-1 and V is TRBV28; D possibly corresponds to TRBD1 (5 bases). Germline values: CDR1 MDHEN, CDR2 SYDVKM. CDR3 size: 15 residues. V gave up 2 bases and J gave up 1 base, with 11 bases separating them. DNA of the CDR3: TGTGCCAGCAGTTTACGGGGACTCTCGAACACTGAAGCTTTCTTT. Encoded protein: CASSLRGLSNTEAFF.

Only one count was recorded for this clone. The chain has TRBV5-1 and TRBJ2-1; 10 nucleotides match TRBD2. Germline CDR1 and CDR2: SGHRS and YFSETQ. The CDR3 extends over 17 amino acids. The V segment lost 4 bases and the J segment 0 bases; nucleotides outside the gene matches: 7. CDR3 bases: TGCGCCAGCAGCACGACGACTAGCGGGCTCTCCTACAATGAGCAGTTCTTC. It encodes CASSTTTSGLSYNEQFF.